The clone carrying this T cell receptor beta chain was picked up many times. This sample is part of a study of T cells after posttransplantation cyclophosphamide. The CDR3 spans 16 residues. Trimming took 1 base from V and 7 from J, leaving 17 bases between them. CDR1 and CDR2 (germline): LNHDA, SQIVND (reference sequence). Libraries were prepared by immunoSEQ multiplex PCR; TCRdb keeps only in-frame clonotypes and omits some of them. The sample gives tens of thousands of clones, none seen only once, and the top ten clones hold around 7%. The sample consisted of PBMCs. The chain carries TRBV19 and TRBJ1-5, with a tentative D call TRBD1 (5 bases). The sequence came from a woman between 55 and 75 years old in good health, CMV-negative, and a related stem cell transplant donor. The CDR3 DNA follows: TGTGCCAGTAGTATAGTCGGGGGGTCAGTCGCCCAGCCCCAGCATTTT. It encodes CASSIVGGSVAQPQHF. Filled out from reference TRBV19 and TRBJ1-5, the complete variable domain reads DGGITQSPKYLFRKEGQNVTLSCEQNLNHDAMYWYRQDPGQGLRLIYYSQIVNDFQKGDIAEGYSVSREKKESFPLTVTSAQKNPTAFYLCASSIVGGSVAQPQHFGDGTRLSIL.